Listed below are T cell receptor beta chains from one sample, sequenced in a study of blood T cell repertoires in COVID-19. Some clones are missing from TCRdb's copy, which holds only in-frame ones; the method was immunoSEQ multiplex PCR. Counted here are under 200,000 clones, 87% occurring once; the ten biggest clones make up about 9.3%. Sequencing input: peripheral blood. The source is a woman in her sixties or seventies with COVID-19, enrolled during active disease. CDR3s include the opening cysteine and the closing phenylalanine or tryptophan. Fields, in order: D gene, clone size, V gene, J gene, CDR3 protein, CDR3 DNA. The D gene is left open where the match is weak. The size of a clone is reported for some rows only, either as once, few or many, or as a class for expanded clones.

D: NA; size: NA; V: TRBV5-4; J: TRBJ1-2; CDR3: CASSLGTNRYGYTF; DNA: TGTGCCAGCAGCTTGGGGACAAACCGATATGGCTACACCTTC
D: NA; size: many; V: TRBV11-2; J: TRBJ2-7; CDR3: CASSLRGEQYF; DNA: TGTGCCAGCAGCTTAAGGGGCGAGCAGTACTTC
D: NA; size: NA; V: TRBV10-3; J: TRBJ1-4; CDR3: CAVGGEKLFF; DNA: TGTGCCGTCGGGGGTGAAAAACTGTTTTTT
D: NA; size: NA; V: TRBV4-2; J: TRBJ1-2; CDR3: CASSPEEDEDYGYTF; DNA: TGTGCCAGCAGCCCAGAAGAGGATGAGGACTATGGCTACACCTTC
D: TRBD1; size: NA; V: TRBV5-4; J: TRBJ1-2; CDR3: CASLGGQGASGYTF; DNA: TGTGCCAGCTTGGGTGGACAGGGGGCGAGTGGCTACACCTTC
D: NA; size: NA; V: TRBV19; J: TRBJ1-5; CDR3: CASSIGDYNQPQHF; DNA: TGTGCCAGTAGTATAGGGGACTACAATCAGCCCCAGCATTTT
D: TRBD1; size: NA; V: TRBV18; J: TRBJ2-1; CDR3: CASSRDRGNNEQFF; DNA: TGTGCCAGCTCCCGGGACAGGGGGAACAATGAGCAGTTCTTC
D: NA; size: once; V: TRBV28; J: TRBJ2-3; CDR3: CASITGYTDTQYF; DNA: TGTGCCAGCATAACGGGGTACACAGATACGCAGTATTTT
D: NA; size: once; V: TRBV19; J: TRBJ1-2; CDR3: CASRQDPNYGYTF; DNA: TGTGCCAGTAGACAGGATCCTAACTATGGCTACACCTTC
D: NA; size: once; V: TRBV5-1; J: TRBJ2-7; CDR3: CASSPTGTTYEQYF; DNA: TGCGCCAGCAGCCCCACCGGGACAACCTACGAGCAGTACTTC
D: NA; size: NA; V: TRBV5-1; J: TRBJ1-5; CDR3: CASSLDGDFKNQPQHF; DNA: TGCGCCAGCAGCTTGGATGGGGACTTTAAAAATCAGCCCCAGCATTTT
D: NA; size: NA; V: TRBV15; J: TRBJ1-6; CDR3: CATSRERAAVGYNSPLHF; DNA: TGTGCCACCAGCAGAGAGCGGGCGGCCGTGGGGTACAATTCACCCCTCCACTTT
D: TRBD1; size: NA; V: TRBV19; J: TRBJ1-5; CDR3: CASSIRGQGNQPQHF; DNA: TGTGCCAGTAGTATTAGGGGACAGGGTAATCAGCCCCAGCATTTT
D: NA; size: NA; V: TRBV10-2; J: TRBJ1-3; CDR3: CASRQAPSGNTIYF; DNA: TGCGCCAGCAGACAGGCCCCCTCTGGAAACACCATATATTTT
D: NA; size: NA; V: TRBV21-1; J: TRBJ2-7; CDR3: CASIVPRVVPYEQYF; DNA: TGTGCCAGCATTGTGCCCAGGGTAGTTCCCTACGAGCAGTACTTC
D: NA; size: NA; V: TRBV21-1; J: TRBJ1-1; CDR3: CASSKGRGRTEAFF; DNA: TGTGCCAGCAGCAAAGGAAGGGGGCGGACTGAAGCTTTCTTT
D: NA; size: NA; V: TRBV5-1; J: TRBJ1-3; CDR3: CASSLEGTRTFSGNTIYF; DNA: TGCGCCAGCAGCTTGGAAGGGACAAGAACCTTCTCTGGAAACACCATATATTTT
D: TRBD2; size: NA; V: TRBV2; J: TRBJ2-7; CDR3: CASSEVWDYSYEQYF; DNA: TGTGCCAGCAGTGAAGTATGGGACTACTCCTACGAGCAGTACTTC